These 27 T cell receptor beta chains were sequenced from one sample in a study of T cells after yellow fever vaccination. TCRdb reanalysed the 5' RACE reads using MiXCR and keeps one entry per CDR3 protein. The sample shows some 340,000 distinct CDR3 sequences, approximately 11% of them seen only once. Specimen: CD4+ T cells sorted from PBMCs, collected 45 days after the yellow fever booster vaccination. The receptors were gathered from a man younger than 30 who received the YFV17D yellow fever vaccine.

This clonotype showed up just a few times. The rearrangement joins TRBV6-1 to TRBJ1-6; TRBD1 might be the D (5 bases). The germline CDR1 and CDR2 sequences are MNHNS and SASEGT. V was shortened by 6 bases and J by 9 bases, with 12 bases between the two germline ends. This CDR3 has 13 amino acids. The CDR3 DNA follows: TGTGCCAGCAGCGACAGATATCTTTCACCCCTCCACTTT. Translated: CASSDRYLSPLHF.

The V gene is TRBV5-1, the J gene TRBJ2-1, with 12 bases identical to TRBD1. From germline, CDR1 is SGHRS and CDR2 YFSETQ. The CDR3 is made up of 14 amino acids. With V trimmed by 4 bases and J by 8 bases, 4 bases remained unmatched. DNA of the CDR3: TGCGCCAGCAGCCCTGGGACAGGGGGCTATGAGCAGTTCTTC. Translated: CASSPGTGGYEQFF.

This clonotype came up a few times. J is TRBJ2-2 and V is TRBV2; D not certain. This CDR3 comprises 12 residues. The V and J ends lost 7 bases and 2 bases respectively, with 5 bases between them. Germline V gene data show CDR1 as SNHLY and CDR2 as FYNNEI. CDR3 nucleotide sequence: TGTGCCAGCACCCTAAACACCGGGGAGCTGTTTTTT. Translating it yields CASTLNTGELFF.

This clonotype has ten or more counts. The chain combines TRBV27 with TRBJ1-2, with a possible D match to TRBD1 (5 bases). The CDR3 extends over 15 amino acids. Germline CDR1 MNHEY, CDR2 SMNVEV (reference sequence). V was clipped by 4 bases and J by 3 bases, with 15 bases between them. CDR3 nucleotide sequence: TGTGCCAGCAGTTCCGCCTGGGGGACTTACTATGGCTACACCTTC. This sequence encodes CASSSAWGTYYGYTF.

CDR3 protein: CASSQSGHLNTEAFF. The CDR3 DNA sequence: TGCGCCAGCAGCCAATCGGGACATCTGAACACTGAAGCTTTCTTT. This chain joins TRBV4-1 and TRBJ1-1, with D perhaps TRBD1 (6 bases). CDR3 length: 15 residues. CDR1 and CDR2 (germline): MGHRA, YSYEKL. V lost 2 bases and J lost 0, with 10 bases in between.

This clonotype has a handful of counts. The chain couples TRBV12-3 or TRBV12-4 to TRBJ2-5, with TRBD2 identical over 7 bases. The J segment lost 5 bases and the V segment lost 2 bases, leaving 5 bases of the junction unmatched. The CDR3 contains 14 residues. Written as DNA, the CDR3 is TGTGCCAGCAGTTTATGGCAGGGAGGGGAGACCCAGTACTTC. This codes for CASSLWQGGETQYF.

This clonotype was recorded many times. The rearrangement joins TRBV6-2 or TRBV6-3 to TRBJ2-1, with D maybe TRBD2 (6 bases). The CDR3 loop spans 15 amino acids. Germline V lookup: CDR1 MNHEY, CDR2 SVGEGT. Trimming pared 6 bases from V and 7 bases from J, leaving 19 bases between. For the CDR3, the DNA is TGTGCCAGCAGCCCAAGGGACTCCCCGGGGAATGAGCAGTTCTTC. Encoded protein: CASSPRDSPGNEQFF.

This clonotype was observed many times. Here the CDR3 reads CATRRGGETQYF. In DNA, the CDR3 is TGTGCCACTAGGAGGGGTGGGGAGACCCAGTACTTC. The chain recombines TRBV15 with TRBJ2-5; maybe TRBD2 (6 bases). V was trimmed by 9 bases and J by 5 bases, leaving 13 bases between them. The CDR3 is 12 residues long. CDR1 and CDR2 (germline): LNHNV, YYDKDF (reference sequence).

The table lists this clonotype with a few counts. The V call is TRBV29-1, the J call TRBJ1-1, with D hard to call. Germline V gene lookup returns CDR1 SQVTM and CDR2 ANQGSEA. Trimming took 3 bases from V and 0 from J, leaving 5 bases between them. The CDR3 spans 12 residues. DNA of the CDR3: TGCAGCGTTGACCAGATGAACACTGAAGCTTTCTTT. Translated, it gives CSVDQMNTEAFF.

The CDR3 here is CASSLVAGGMEQYV. The CDR3 nucleotides read TGTGCCAGCAGCTTAGTTGCGGGGGGCATGGAGCAGTACGTC. This chain joins TRBV7-2 and TRBJ2-7, with 8 bases that match TRBD2. CDR3 length equals 14 residues. V was pared by 1 base and J by 7 bases, with 6 bases of the junction left unmatched. Germline CDR1 SGHTA, CDR2 FQGNSA.

At least ten counts were recorded for this clonotype. The J gene is TRBJ1-1, the V gene TRBV10-3; weak D call: TRBD1 (5 bases). The V gene's germline CDR1 is ENHRY and CDR2 SYGVKD. V was clipped by 11 bases and J by 4 bases, with 11 bases between them. The CDR3 contains 11 residues. The CDR3: CASGGITEAFF. The DNA of the CDR3 is TGTGCCTCGGGGGGGATCACTGAAGCTTTCTTT.

This sequence joins TRBV3-1 and TRBJ1-2, with TRBD1 identical over 8 bases. This CDR3 contains 15 residues. Germline CDR1 and CDR2: LGHDT and YNNKEL (reference sequence). V shed 0 bases, J shed 11 bases, and the junction held 11 bases outside the gene matches. CDR3 loop: CASSQEGTGNFGYTF. The CDR3, as DNA: TGTGCCAGCAGCCAAGAAGGGACAGGCAACTTTGGGTACACCTTC.

This clonotype has a handful of counts. The chain joins TRBV9 to TRBJ1-1; D possibly corresponds to TRBD1 (5 bases). CDR3 length equals 17 residues. Trimming took 4 bases from V and 6 from J, leaving 25 bases between them. Germline loops: CDR1 SGDLS, CDR2 YYNGEE. CDR3 sequence: CASSPQTGPPVGSEAFF. DNA of the CDR3: TGTGCCAGCAGCCCCCAGACGGGGCCCCCGGTAGGATCTGAAGCTTTCTTT. Looking up the rest from reference TRBV9 and TRBJ1-1 gives the full variable domain: DSGVTQTPKHLITATGQRVTLRCSPRSGDLSVYWYQQSLDQGLQFLIQYYNGEERAKGNILERFSAQQFPDLHSELNLSSLELGDSALYFCASSPQTGPPVGSEAFFGQGTRLTVV.

The CDR3 is CASSLLGVRYEQYF. The CDR3 DNA is TGTGCCAGCAGCCTCCTCGGAGTGCGGTACGAGCAGTACTTC. The chain recombines TRBV7-9 with TRBJ2-7; D gene ambiguous. Germline values: CDR1 SEHNR, CDR2 FQNEAQ (reference sequence). Trimming left V 5 bases short and J 4 bases short, with 15 bases between. The CDR3 consists of 14 residues.

This clonotype was seen only a few times. The chain carries TRBV19 and TRBJ1-5; tentatively, D is TRBD1 (6 bases). Germline V gives CDR1 LNHDA, CDR2 SQIVND (reference sequence). V was shortened by 6 bases and J by 7 bases, with 19 bases between the two germline ends. This CDR3 has 15 amino acids. DNA for the CDR3: TGTGCCAGTAGCTCGCTACAGGGTGGGGACCAGCCCCAGCATTTT. It yields the protein CASSSLQGGDQPQHF. The full variable domain, its missing parts supplied by reference TRBV19 and TRBJ1-5, is DGGITQSPKYLFRKEGQNVTLSCEQNLNHDAMYWYRQDPGQGLRLIYYSQIVNDFQKGDIAEGYSVSREKKESFPLTVTSAQKNPTAFYLCASSSLQGGDQPQHFGDGTRLSIL.

The chain recombines TRBV27 with TRBJ1-4; tentative D call: TRBD1 (6 bases). The length of the CDR3 is 14 residues. CDR1 is MNHEY and CDR2 is SMNVEV in the germline V gene (reference sequence). V shed 9 bases and J shed 3 bases, with 14 bases lying between them. CDR3 coding DNA: TGTGCCAGTGCATTACAGGGTTCTAATGAAAAACTGTTTTTT. Translating gives CASALQGSNEKLFF.

The CDR3 sequence: CASSASDSPLHF. CDR3 DNA: TGTGCCAGCAGCGCCTCAGATTCACCCCTCCACTTT. This chain connects TRBV5-4 to TRBJ1-6, with D unresolved. In germline, CDR1 is SGHNT, CDR2 YYREEE (reference sequence). The germline V and J ends were trimmed by 4 bases and 8 bases, with 7 bases remaining between them. CDR3 length equals 12 residues.

This clonotype was seen a handful of times. The rearrangement links TRBV6-5 to TRBJ2-4; perhaps TRBD1 as D (7 bases). CDR1 MNHEY and CDR2 SVGAGI come from the germline V gene. V lost 5 bases to trimming and J lost 1 base, with 12 bases between them. CDR3 length equals 15 residues. Here the CDR3 DNA reads TGTGCCAGCAGTAAACAGGGGAGGGCCAAAAACATTCAGTACTTC. Protein sequence: CASSKQGRAKNIQYF.

The sample holds one count of this clonotype. The rearrangement joins TRBV7-9 to TRBJ1-3, with D unresolved. The CDR3 runs 14 residues. The germline gives CDR1 SEHNR, CDR2 FQNEAQ (reference sequence). V gave up 2 bases and J gave up 4 bases, with 9 bases separating them. CDR3 in DNA: TGTGCCAGCAGCTTACAAGGGTTCGGAAACACCATATATTTT. This gives the protein CASSLQGFGNTIYF.

The genes are TRBV5-1 and TRBJ2-7; possible D gene TRBD2, 5 bases. V was clipped by 0 bases and J by 5 bases, with 15 bases between them. The CDR3 has 15 residues. From germline, CDR1 is SGHRS and CDR2 YFSETQ. CDR3 sequence reads: CASSLADSRVHEQYV. In DNA form, the CDR3 reads TGCGCCAGCAGCTTGGCGGACTCCCGCGTCCACGAGCAGTACGTC.

This clonotype has more than one count but fewer than ten. The chain is built from TRBV28 and TRBJ1-1; no clear D gene. CDR1 is MDHEN and CDR2 is SYDVKM in the germline V gene. This CDR3 is built from 15 residues. Trimming removed 5 bases at V and 1 base at J, with 14 bases between. The CDR3 spells CASSPQGRGNTEAFF. The CDR3, as DNA: TGTGCCAGCAGTCCCCAAGGCCGGGGGAACACTGAAGCTTTCTTT.

The chain couples TRBV5-1 to TRBJ2-1, with TRBD1 matching over 7 bases. Germline CDR1 SGHRS, CDR2 YFSETQ. Unmatched junction bases numbered 6, after V lost 4 bases and J lost 5 bases. CDR3 length: 14 residues. CDR3 in DNA: TGCGCCAGCAGCCCACTGACAGGGAACAATGAGCAGTTCTTC. This translates into CASSPLTGNNEQFF.

The table lists this clonotype with a few counts. The chain carries TRBV7-2 and TRBJ1-6, with a possible D match to TRBD1 (6 bases). Germline values: CDR1 SGHTA, CDR2 FQGNSA. This CDR3 comprises 14 residues. V lost 4 bases to trimming and J lost 9 bases, with 13 bases between them. CDR3 nucleotide sequence: TGTGCCAGCAGCTGGCAGGGGATTTTTTCACCCCTCCACTTT. Translating gives CASSWQGIFSPLHF. The full variable domain, with the rest looked up from reference TRBV7-2 and TRBJ1-6, is GAGVSQSPSNKVTEKGKDVELRCDPISGHTALYWYRQSLGQGLEFLIYFQGNSAPDKSGLPSDRFSAERTGGSVSTLTIQRTQQEDSAVYLCASSWQGIFSPLHFGNGTRLTVT.

Here the CDR3 reads CASRLNPQGLRGYTF. CDR3 nucleotides: TGTGCCAGTAGGCTCAACCCTCAGGGGTTAAGAGGCTACACCTTC. The rearrangement links TRBV19 to TRBJ1-2; possible D gene TRBD1, 6 bases. This CDR3 region has 15 residues. CDR1 is LNHDA and CDR2 is SQIVND in the germline V gene (reference sequence). Between the trimmed V and J ends, which lost 6 bases and 8 bases, there was a span of 22 bases.

This clonotype was counted between two and nine times. The J gene is TRBJ2-5, the V gene TRBV11-2; TRBD2 might be the D (6 bases). Trimming pared 5 bases from V and 5 bases from J, leaving 18 bases between. Per the germline V gene, CDR1 is SGHAT and CDR2 is FQNNGV. The CDR3 extends over 15 amino acids. CDR3 region: CASSLLGLQSETQYF. The CDR3 DNA is TGTGCCAGCAGCCTCCTGGGACTCCAAAGCGAGACCCAGTACTTC.

This chain joins TRBV20-1 and TRBJ2-3; D is possibly TRBD2 (5 bases). The germline V gene has CDR1 DFQATT and CDR2 SNEGSKA (reference sequence). The V end lost 3 bases, the J end lost 4 bases, and 17 bases lay between the germline ends. CDR3 length: 15 residues. This chain's CDR3 is CSARPGFSAADTQYF. In DNA form, the CDR3 reads TGCAGTGCTAGGCCCGGGTTTAGCGCAGCAGATACGCAGTATTTT.

This clonotype was observed many times. The chain recombines TRBV7-2 with TRBJ2-3, with D possibly matching TRBD2 (6 bases). The CDR3 consists of 16 residues. Germline CDR1 is SGHTA and CDR2 is FQGNSA. V lost 5 bases and J 3 bases, leaving 18 bases between the germline ends. The CDR3 loop reads CASSPNGGVRTDTQYF. Written as DNA, the CDR3 is TGTGCCAGCAGCCCAAACGGCGGGGTCAGGACAGATACGCAGTATTTT.